Listed here are 11 T cell receptor beta chains from one sample, sequenced in a study of shared clonotypes between healthy human individuals. TCRdb keeps only in-frame clones here, not all; method: immunoSEQ multiplex PCR. Seen here are some 1.4 million clones, approximately 97% observed once, and the top ten hold 1.2%. Material for sequencing was naive CD4+ T cells sorted from blood. Subset denoted: CD45RA+ positively selected. The origin of the receptors is a man aged 25 to 40 in good health.

This clone was counted once. Other DNA sequences from this sample encode an identical CDR3 as well. This sequence joins TRBV28 and TRBJ2-7; no reliable D call. Trimming pared 3 bases from V and 1 base from J, leaving 7 bases between. Germline loops: CDR1 MDHEN, CDR2 SYDVKM. CDR3 length: 13 amino acids. The CDR3 loop reads CASSLGQSYEQYF. In DNA form, the CDR3 reads TGTGCCAGCAGTTTGGGCCAGTCCTACGAGCAGTACTTC.

The V call is TRBV4-1, the J call TRBJ1-4, with D unclear. Trimming removed 3 bases from V and 7 bases from J, with 18 bases in between. The CDR3 contains 16 residues. CDR1 and CDR2 from the germline V gene are MGHRA and YSYEKL. CDR3: CASSHTEGGWGEKLFF. The CDR3 nucleotides read TGCGCCAGCAGCCACACCGAGGGCGGGTGGGGTGAAAAACTGTTTTTT.

The rearrangement uses TRBV20-1 and TRBJ1-1; no reliable D call. The CDR3 spans 11 residues. Trimming shortened V by 5 bases and J by 1 base, and 5 bases separated the two germline ends. The germline V gene encodes CDR1 DFQATT and CDR2 SNEGSKA (reference sequence). The DNA for the CDR3 is TGCAGTGCTCCAGAGAACACTGAAGCTTTCTTT. Amino acid sequence: CSAPENTEAFF.

J is TRBJ2-3 and V is TRBV9; D gene uncertain. V lost 4 bases and J 0 bases, leaving 9 bases between the germline ends. This CDR3 is built from 14 residues. Germline CDR1 SGDLS, CDR2 YYNGEE. CDR3 nucleotides: TGTGCCAGCAGCTCCACAAGAAGCACAGATACGCAGTATTTT. It encodes CASSSTRSTDTQYF.

This clone has just one count. V and J are TRBV25-1 and TRBJ2-2; D is unresolved. This CDR3 is built from 17 residues. The ends were cut back, 3 bases at V and 0 bases at J, with 14 bases in the middle. The germline V gene has CDR1 MGHDK and CDR2 SYGVNS. CDR3 residues: CASSELSVDANTGELFF. The CDR3 DNA follows: TGTGCCAGCAGTGAGCTCTCGGTCGACGCGAACACCGGGGAGCTGTTTTTT.

DNA of the CDR3: TGTGCCAGCAGCGGACCCATCAATGAAAAACTGTTTTTT. Residues: CASSGPINEKLFF. The genes are TRBV2 and TRBJ1-4; D gene ambiguous. The germline V gene encodes CDR1 SNHLY and CDR2 FYNNEI. Deletions cut 6 bases from V and 5 bases from J, with 10 bases between. The CDR3 length is 13 residues.

The chain employs TRBV5-4 and TRBJ1-3; 9 bases align to TRBD1. The CDR3 runs to 16 residues. After removal of 4 bases from V and 1 base from J, the junction contained 6 bases not matched to a gene. From germline, CDR1 is SGHNT and CDR2 YYREEE (reference sequence). The chain's CDR3 is CASSRTGGISGNTIYF. The CDR3 DNA follows: TGTGCCAGCAGCAGAACAGGGGGCATTTCTGGAAACACCATATATTTT.

The chain carries TRBV18 and TRBJ2-2; D might be TRBD1 (5 bases). The V end was cut by 4 bases, the J end by 3 bases, with 21 bases between. Germline V gives CDR1 KGHSH, CDR2 LQKENI. The CDR3 covers 18 residues. DNA of the CDR3: TGTGCCAGCTCACGTAACGCTCTAGGGGCCTCGGACACCGGGGAGCTGTTTTTT. Its translation is CASSRNALGASDTGELFF.

This clone has only one observation. This chain joins TRBV6-1 and TRBJ1-5, with 8 bases fitting TRBD1. This CDR3 spans 15 amino acids. Germline trimming cut 4 bases from V and 4 bases from J; bases unmatched to any gene: 6. The germline V gene encodes CDR1 MNHNS and CDR2 SASEGT. Here the CDR3 DNA reads TGTGCCAGCAGTGTCGACAGGGGCTGGAATCAGCCCCAGCATTTT. It specifies CASSVDRGWNQPQHF.

The chain has TRBV6-1 and TRBJ2-3; D perhaps matches TRBD2 (7 bases). V was shortened by 10 bases and J by 4 bases, with 15 bases between the two germline ends. In germline, CDR1 is MNHNS, CDR2 SASEGT. CDR3 size: 13 residues. CDR3 amino acids: CANEGGEADTQYF. The CDR3 DNA reads as TGTGCCAATGAGGGGGGGGAAGCAGATACGCAGTATTTT.

The count of this clone is one. The chain couples TRBV5-1 to TRBJ2-1; D is possibly TRBD2 (5 bases). The V and J ends lost 0 bases and 9 bases respectively, with 13 bases between them. This CDR3 region has 14 residues. Germline lookup yields CDR1 SGHRS and CDR2 YFSETQ. CDR3 nucleotides: TGCGCCAGCAGCTTGGTATCTAGCCGAGGTGAGCAGTTCTTC. Protein sequence: CASSLVSSRGEQFF.